The clone carrying this TCR beta chain was counted ten times or more. What it recognizes is unknown. These data originate in a study of T cells in Graves' hyperthyroidism and ophthalmopathy. Study results and caveats: Blood shared most expanded thyroid clonotypes above 0.001.

On the basis of clinical symptoms, serum thyroxine and TRAb, thyroid ultrasound and orbital computed tomography, diagnoses were made. Amplification yielded TCR beta CDR3 regions, with RNA transcripts as the source. A set of HTBI primers served as the primers for a first-round RT-PCR of the TCR CDR3. In TCRdb, the multiplex PCR reads were re-called with MiXCR into one record per CDR3 protein. The sample has under 300,000 distinct CDR3 sequences; 13% are singletons. Material: blood. This TCR was recovered from a woman aged 25-40 years with Graves' hyperthyroidism that later progressed to Graves' ophthalmopathy.

The CDR3 DNA sequence: TGTGCCAGCAGTTTACGTGGGGAGTCCATAACATCAGATACGCAGTATTTT. This codes for CASSLRGESITSDTQYF. The J gene is TRBJ2-3, the V gene TRBV6-1; possibly TRBD2 for D (5 bases). Germline values: CDR1 MNHNS, CDR2 SASEGT. This CDR3 is built from 17 residues. V gave up 5 bases and J gave up 4 bases, with 22 bases separating them.